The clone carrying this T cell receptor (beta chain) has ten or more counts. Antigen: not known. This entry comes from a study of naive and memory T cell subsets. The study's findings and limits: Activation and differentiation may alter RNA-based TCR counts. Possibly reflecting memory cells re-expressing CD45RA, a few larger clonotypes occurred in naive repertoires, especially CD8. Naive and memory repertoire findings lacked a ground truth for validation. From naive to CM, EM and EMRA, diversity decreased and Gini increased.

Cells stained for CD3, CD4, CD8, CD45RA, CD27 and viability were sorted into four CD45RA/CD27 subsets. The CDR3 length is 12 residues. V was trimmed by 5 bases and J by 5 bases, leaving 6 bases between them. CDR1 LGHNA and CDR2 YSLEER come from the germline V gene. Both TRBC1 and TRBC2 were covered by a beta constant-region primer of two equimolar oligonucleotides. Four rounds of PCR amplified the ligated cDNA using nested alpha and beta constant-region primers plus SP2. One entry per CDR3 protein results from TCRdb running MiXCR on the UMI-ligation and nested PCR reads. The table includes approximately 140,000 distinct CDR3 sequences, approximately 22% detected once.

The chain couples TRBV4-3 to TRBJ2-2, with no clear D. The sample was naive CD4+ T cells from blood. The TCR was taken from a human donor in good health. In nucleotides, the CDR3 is TGCGCCAGCAGCTTAAGGACCGGGGAGCTGTTTTTT. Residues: CASSLRTGELFF.